Each of the 8 T cell receptor beta chains below was sequenced from the same sample in a study of T cell repertoires in cytomegalovirus infection. TCRdb reprocessed the reads via MiXCR and lists one record per CDR3 protein. The repertoire holds some 400,000 distinct CDR3 sequences, with less than 20% as singletons. The sequenced sample was PBMCs. The receptor source for this set is a human donor in good health (CMV status not recorded). Some clones in this sample may be carry-over from other donors' samples.

The chain is built from TRBV6-1 and TRBJ2-2, with 7 bases lining up with TRBD1. Germline assignment: CDR1 MNHNS and CDR2 SASEGT. The CDR3 length is 16 residues. The V and J ends lost 1 base and 4 bases, in that order; junction bases with no gene match: 6. CDR3 sequence: CASSEGTGRGTGELFF. The CDR3 DNA reads TGTGCCAGCAGTGAAGGGACAGGACGTGGCACCGGGGAGCTGTTTTTT.

This clonotype came up many times. The chain recombines TRBV7-6 with TRBJ2-3, with TRBD2 identical over 10 bases. The V gene end was trimmed by 2 bases and the J gene end by 4 bases; junction bases not matched to a gene: 3. This CDR3 contains 15 residues. CDR1 is SGHVS, CDR2 FNYEAQ, per germline. CDR3: CASSLSGGAADTQYF. In nucleotides, the CDR3 is TGTGCCAGCAGCTTAAGCGGGGGGGCCGCAGATACGCAGTATTTT.

The chain couples TRBV5-1 to TRBJ2-5; 8 nucleotides match TRBD1. This CDR3 has 15 residues. Germline CDR1 reads SGHRS; CDR2 reads YFSETQ. V was pared by 0 bases and J by 5 bases, with 6 bases of the junction left unmatched. CDR3: CASSLGSGGLETQYF. The CDR3 bases are TGCGCCAGCAGCTTGGGTTCAGGGGGCTTGGAGACCCAGTACTTC.

This clonotype was seen repeatedly, ten times or more. V is TRBV7-2 and J is TRBJ2-1; TRBD1 might be the D (6 bases). Per the germline V gene, CDR1 is SGHTA and CDR2 is FQGNSA. The CDR3 sequence is 13 residues long. The V and J ends lost 5 bases and 8 bases respectively, with 13 bases between them. The CDR3 nucleotides are TGTGCCAGCAGCCAGGGGTGGACCTATGAGCAGTTCTTC. Amino acids: CASSQGWTYEQFF.

This clonotype was detected a few times. The V and J genes are TRBV5-6 and TRBJ2-5, with D possibly matching TRBD2 (7 bases). V gave up 3 bases and J gave up 3 bases, with 18 bases separating them. CDR3 length equals 16 residues. CDR1 and CDR2 (germline): SGHDT, YYEEEE. The CDR3 sequence: CASSYPGGLAEETQYF. In DNA form, the CDR3 reads TGTGCCAGCAGCTACCCCGGGGGGCTAGCGGAAGAGACCCAGTACTTC.

This clonotype turned up a few times. The chain employs TRBV27 and TRBJ1-1; no clear D. The length of the CDR3 is 15 residues. Germline assignment: CDR1 MNHEY and CDR2 SMNVEV (reference sequence). V lost 5 bases, J lost 3 bases, and 16 bases lay in between. CDR3: CASSKGGPLYTEAFF. The CDR3 DNA sequence: TGTGCCAGCAGTAAGGGCGGGCCCCTATACACTGAAGCTTTCTTT.

V is TRBV5-1 and J is TRBJ1-1; D not resolved. This CDR3 has 20 residues. Trimming stripped 4 bases from V and 1 base from J, with 29 bases between. Germline V gene lookup returns CDR1 SGHRS and CDR2 YFSETQ. The CDR3 DNA sequence: TGCGCCAGCAGCAAGCGAGGTGTTGGGGTGCGCCGGAGAGCGAACACTGAAGCTTTCTTT. Translating gives CASSKRGVGVRRRANTEAFF.

V and J are TRBV12-3 or TRBV12-4 and TRBJ1-2; 10 bases fit TRBD1. The V and J ends lost 5 bases and 6 bases, in that order; junction bases with no gene match: 9. The CDR3 is 15 amino acids. In DNA, the CDR3 is TGTGCCAGCAGTCCCTCCGGGACAGGGGTTGATGGCTACACCTTC. Protein sequence: CASSPSGTGVDGYTF.